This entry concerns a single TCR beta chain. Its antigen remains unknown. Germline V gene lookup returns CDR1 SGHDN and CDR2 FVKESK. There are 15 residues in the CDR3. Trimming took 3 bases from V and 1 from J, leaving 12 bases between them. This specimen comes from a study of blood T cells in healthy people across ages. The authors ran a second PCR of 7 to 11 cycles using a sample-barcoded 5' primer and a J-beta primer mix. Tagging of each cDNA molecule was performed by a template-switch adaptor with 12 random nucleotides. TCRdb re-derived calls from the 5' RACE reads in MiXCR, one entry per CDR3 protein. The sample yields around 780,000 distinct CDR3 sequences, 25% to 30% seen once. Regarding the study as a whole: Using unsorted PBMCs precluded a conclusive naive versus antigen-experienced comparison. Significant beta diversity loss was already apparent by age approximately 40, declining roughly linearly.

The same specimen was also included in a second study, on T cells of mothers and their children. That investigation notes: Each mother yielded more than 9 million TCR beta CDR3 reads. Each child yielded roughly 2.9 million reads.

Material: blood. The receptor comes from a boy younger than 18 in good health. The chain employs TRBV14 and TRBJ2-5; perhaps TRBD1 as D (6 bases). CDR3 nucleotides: TGTGCCAGCAGCCATCGCCGGGACATCCAAGAGACCCAGTACTTC. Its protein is CASSHRRDIQETQYF.